This passage covers 14 T cell receptor beta chains from one sample sequenced in a study of CD8 T cells in Susac syndrome (dated by TCRdb to the late 2010s). Libraries were prepared through the immunoSEQ multiplex PCR assay. RNA was extracted using the RNeasy kit, and roughly 0.5 to 1 microgram was reverse transcribed with random hexamers. Starting from the raw public reads, TCRdb applied fastp trimming at Q25, assembled clones with MiXCR and retained in-frame beta chains. Entries that share a CDR3 protein sequence are merged under the most common genes and DNA. This sample gives 150,000 or so distinct CDR3 sequences in total; just under 95% of them show up just once. The ten biggest clones cover 0.14% of the sample. Material for sequencing was CD4+ T cells from PBMCs. The receptors derive from a human donor with Susac syndrome.

This CDR3 is CASSFAPGTNYEQFF. CDR3 in DNA: TGCGCCAGCAGCTTTGCGCCAGGGACAAATTATGAGCAGTTCTTC. J is TRBJ2-1 and V is TRBV5-1; TRBD1 is a possible D gene (6 bases). The germline CDR1 and CDR2 sequences are SGHRS and YFSETQ. V dropped 2 bases and J dropped 8 bases, with 17 bases sitting between them. The CDR3 loop spans 15 amino acids.

J is TRBJ1-2 and V is TRBV27; weak D call: TRBD1 (6 bases). Germline lookup yields CDR1 MNHEY and CDR2 SMNVEV (reference sequence). This CDR3 contains 15 residues. The V gene lost 2 bases and the J gene lost 0 bases, with 10 bases spanning the gap. The CDR3: CASSLTGIANYGYTF. The DNA for the CDR3 is TGTGCCAGCAGTTTAACAGGGATAGCTAACTATGGCTACACCTTC.

The gene calls are TRBV20-1 and TRBJ1-2; 8 nucleotides line up with TRBD1. Germline V lookup: CDR1 DFQATT, CDR2 SNEGSKA (reference sequence). Trimming cost V 6 bases and J 6 bases; bases outside gene matches: 9. The CDR3 totals 13 residues. CDR3 protein: CSAARGQVDGYTF. DNA for the CDR3: TGCAGTGCGGCCAGGGGACAGGTGGATGGCTACACCTTC.

V gene TRBV5-1 combines with J gene TRBJ2-7, with TRBD1 as a possible D gene (5 bases). V gave up 1 base and J gave up 2 bases, with 10 bases separating them. Germline V gene lookup returns CDR1 SGHRS and CDR2 YFSETQ. The length of the CDR3 is 14 residues. In DNA, the CDR3 is TGCGCCAGCAGCTTGCAGGACATCACCTACGAGCAGTACTTC. This translates into CASSLQDITYEQYF.

This rearrangement joins TRBV28 to TRBJ2-1; TRBD1 might be the D (6 bases). This CDR3 is built from 14 residues. CDR1 MDHEN and CDR2 SYDVKM come from the germline V gene. V was cut by 6 bases and J by 2 bases, with 11 bases left in between. This CDR3 reads CASSFRGPYNEQFF. The CDR3 DNA follows: TGTGCCAGCAGCTTCAGGGGTCCCTACAATGAGCAGTTCTTC.

This clonotype was detected only a few times. V gene TRBV30 combines with J gene TRBJ2-3; weak D call: TRBD2 (6 bases). The length of the CDR3 is 14 residues. In germline, CDR1 is GTSNPN, CDR2 SVGIG (reference sequence). Trimming took 0 bases from V and 2 from J, leaving 9 bases between them. The CDR3 here is CAWSVGGITDTQYF. The CDR3 coding sequence is TGTGCCTGGAGTGTTGGAGGGATCACAGATACGCAGTATTTT.

This sequence joins TRBV27 and TRBJ2-1; D is unresolved. Germline V lookup: CDR1 MNHEY, CDR2 SMNVEV (reference sequence). With 2 bases removed from V and 8 bases from J, the gap between germline ends came to 13 bases. CDR3 length: 14 amino acids. CDR3 sequence (DNA): TGTGCCAGCAGTTTAATGCCAGGCGGCCATGAGCAGTTCTTC. Protein: CASSLMPGGHEQFF.

This sequence joins TRBV5-4 and TRBJ2-1; 9 nucleotides match TRBD2. This CDR3 has 15 residues. The germline V gene has CDR1 SGHNT and CDR2 YYREEE (reference sequence). After removal of 4 bases from V and 7 bases from J, the junction contained 9 bases not matched to a gene. CDR3 coding DNA: TGTGCCAGCAGCCCCGGGGGGCTAGCGGGGAATGAGCAGTTCTTC. Translation: CASSPGGLAGNEQFF. Based on the CDR3 plus reference TRBV5-4 and TRBJ2-1, the full variable domain is ETGVTQSPTHLIKTRGQQVTLRCSSQSGHNTVSWYQQALGQGPQFIFQYYREEENGRGNFPPRFSGLQFPNYSSELNVNALELDDSALYLCASSPGGLAGNEQFFGPGTRLTVL.

This chain uses TRBV30 with TRBJ1-5; D not certain. The germline V and J ends were trimmed by 0 bases and 7 bases, with 10 bases remaining between them. The CDR3 extends over 13 amino acids. Germline CDR1 and CDR2: GTSNPN and SVGIG (reference sequence). The CDR3 bases are TGTGCCTGGAGTGTGGGGAGAGGGCAGCCCCAGCATTTT. Amino acids: CAWSVGRGQPQHF.

The rearrangement uses TRBV30 and TRBJ2-7; D is perhaps TRBD2 (5 bases). This CDR3 has 15 amino acids. CDR1 GTSNPN and CDR2 SVGIG come from the germline V gene (reference sequence). V was pared by 1 base and J by 0 bases, with 13 bases between. CDR3 protein: CAWSGGYENSYEQYF. DNA of the CDR3: TGTGCCTGGAGTGGAGGGTACGAGAACTCCTACGAGCAGTACTTC.

The rearrangement links TRBV20-1 to TRBJ2-3; 10 bases align to TRBD2. V trimming: 1 base; J trimming: 4 bases; junction bases outside the gene matches: 5. The CDR3 contains 15 residues. Per germline, CDR1 DFQATT and CDR2 SNEGSKA (reference sequence). CDR3 residues: CSARGAGGRSDTQYF. CDR3 coding DNA: TGCAGTGCTAGAGGAGCGGGGGGGCGGTCAGATACGCAGTATTTT.

This clonotype was seen just once. The chain combines TRBV30 with TRBJ1-1, with a weak D call TRBD1 (6 bases). Germline V gives CDR1 GTSNPN, CDR2 SVGIG (reference sequence). Trimming pared 2 bases from V and 11 bases from J, leaving 21 bases between. CDR3 length equals 14 residues. The CDR3 DNA follows: TGTGCCTGGAGTTCCCTCGCGGGGGCCCGTGACGCTTTCTTT. This encodes CAWSSLAGARDAFF.

This chain's CDR3 is CASSIRGGVNEQFF. The CDR3, as DNA: TGTGCCAGTAGTATTCGGGGTGGGGTCAATGAGCAGTTCTTC. The chain employs TRBV19 and TRBJ2-1; possible D gene TRBD2, 5 bases. V was pared by 3 bases and J by 6 bases, with 12 bases between. The CDR3 length is 14 residues. Germline lookup yields CDR1 LNHDA and CDR2 SQIVND (reference sequence).

This chain links TRBV20-1 with TRBJ2-5; the match to TRBD2 covers 9 bases. The V and J ends lost 6 bases and 2 bases, in that order; junction bases with no gene match: 7. CDR1 and CDR2 (germline): DFQATT, SNEGSKA (reference sequence). This CDR3 has 14 amino acids. The CDR3 loop reads CSARVSGRQETQYF. The CDR3 nucleotides read TGCAGTGCGAGGGTTAGCGGGAGACAAGAGACCCAGTACTTC.